The source of this TCR beta chain is a study of blood T cells in healthy people across ages. The second PCR ran about 6 to 11 cycles with a sample-barcoded 5' primer and J-beta primers. TCRdb re-derived calls from the 5' RACE reads in MiXCR, one entry per CDR3 protein. This table holds some 890,000 distinct CDR3 sequences, 25% to 35% found once. Broader study findings: There was no known CMV status for donors, so expanded clonotype changes were possibly confounded. It was held that the diversity estimates obtained from one million T cells were underestimates.

CDR1 and CDR2 (germline): MRHNA, SNTAGT. The CDR3 is made up of 13 amino acids. The V end lost 3 bases, the J end lost 4 bases, and 6 bases lay between the germline ends. Worth noting for this clonotype: The target antigen is unknown.

This sample was also put to use in a study of T cells of mothers and their children.

The sample consisted of blood. This chain connects TRBV6-4 to TRBJ2-2; D gene uncertain. The sequence came from a woman aged 35 to 49 in good health. The DNA for the CDR3 is TGTGCCAGCAGTGAGGGTGGCACCGGGGAGCTGTTTTTT. The encoded protein is CASSEGGTGELFF.